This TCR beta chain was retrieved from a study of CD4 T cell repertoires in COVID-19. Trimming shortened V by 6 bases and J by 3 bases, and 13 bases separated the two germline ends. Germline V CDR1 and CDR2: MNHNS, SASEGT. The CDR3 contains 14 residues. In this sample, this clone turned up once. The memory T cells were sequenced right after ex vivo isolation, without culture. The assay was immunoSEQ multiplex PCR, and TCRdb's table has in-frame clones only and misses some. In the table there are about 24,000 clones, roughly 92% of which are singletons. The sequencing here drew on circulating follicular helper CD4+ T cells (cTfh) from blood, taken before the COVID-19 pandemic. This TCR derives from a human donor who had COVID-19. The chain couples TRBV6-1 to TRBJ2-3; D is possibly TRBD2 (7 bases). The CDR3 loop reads CASRRGGVTDTQYF. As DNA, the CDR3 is TGTGCCAGCAGGAGGGGGGGTGTGACAGATACGCAGTATTTT.